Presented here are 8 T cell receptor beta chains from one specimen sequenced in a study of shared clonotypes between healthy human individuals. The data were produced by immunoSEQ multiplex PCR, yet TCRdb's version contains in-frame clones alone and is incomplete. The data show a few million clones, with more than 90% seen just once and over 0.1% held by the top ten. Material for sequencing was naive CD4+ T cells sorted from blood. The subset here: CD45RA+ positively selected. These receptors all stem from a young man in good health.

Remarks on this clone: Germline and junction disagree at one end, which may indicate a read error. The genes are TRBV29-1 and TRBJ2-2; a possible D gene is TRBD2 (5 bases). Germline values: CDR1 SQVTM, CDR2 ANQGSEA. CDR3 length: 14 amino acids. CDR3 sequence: CSVEDTQLGRELFF. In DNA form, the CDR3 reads TGCAGCGTGGAAGACACCCAACTAGGCCGGGAGCTGTTTTTT.

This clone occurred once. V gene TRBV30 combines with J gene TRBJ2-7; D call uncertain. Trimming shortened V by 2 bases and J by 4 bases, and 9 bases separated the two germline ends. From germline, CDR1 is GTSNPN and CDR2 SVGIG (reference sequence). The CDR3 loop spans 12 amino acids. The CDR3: CAWSPMKYEQYF. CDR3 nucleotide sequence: TGTGCCTGGAGTCCAATGAAGTACGAGCAGTACTTC.

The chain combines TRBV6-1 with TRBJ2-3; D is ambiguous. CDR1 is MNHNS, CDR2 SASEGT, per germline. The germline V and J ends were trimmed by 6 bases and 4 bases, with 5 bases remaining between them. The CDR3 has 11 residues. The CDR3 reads CASSFSDTQYF. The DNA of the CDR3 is TGTGCCAGCAGCTTTTCAGATACGCAGTATTTT.

The CDR3 region has the DNA TGCAGCGTTCCCGGTTCCTACGAGCAGTACTTC. Encoded protein: CSVPGSYEQYF. The chain has TRBV29-1 and TRBJ2-7, with D unresolved. The length of the CDR3 is 11 residues. Germline loops: CDR1 SQVTM, CDR2 ANQGSEA. The V end lost 5 bases, the J end lost 1 base, and 6 bases lay between the germline ends.

In DNA, the CDR3 is TGTGCCAGCAGTCCTTTACAGGGGCTGAGGACTGAAGCTTTCTTT. Protein product: CASSPLQGLRTEAFF. The chain recombines TRBV6-5 with TRBJ1-1; 7 bases match TRBD1. The J segment lost 5 bases and the V segment lost 5 bases, leaving 11 bases of the junction unmatched. The length of the CDR3 is 15 residues. Germline CDR1 and CDR2: MNHEY and SVGAGI.

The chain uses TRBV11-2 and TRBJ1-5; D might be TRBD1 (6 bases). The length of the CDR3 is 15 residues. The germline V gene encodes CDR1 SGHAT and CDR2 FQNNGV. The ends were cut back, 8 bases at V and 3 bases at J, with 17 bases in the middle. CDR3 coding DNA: TGTGCCAGCTCCGGGGCAGGGGCCAACAATCAGCCCCAGCATTTT. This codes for CASSGAGANNQPQHF.

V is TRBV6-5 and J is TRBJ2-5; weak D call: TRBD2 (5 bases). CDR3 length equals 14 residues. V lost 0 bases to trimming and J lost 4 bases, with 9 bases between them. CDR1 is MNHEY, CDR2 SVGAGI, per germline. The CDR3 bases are TGTGCCAGCAGTTACTCCGGGGTGCGAGAGACCCAGTACTTC. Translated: CASSYSGVRETQYF.

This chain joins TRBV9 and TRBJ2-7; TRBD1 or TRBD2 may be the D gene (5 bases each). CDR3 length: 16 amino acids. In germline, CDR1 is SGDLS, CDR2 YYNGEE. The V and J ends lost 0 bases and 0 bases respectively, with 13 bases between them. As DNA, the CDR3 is TGTGCCAGCAGCGTAGGAGGGACGAGGAGCTCCTACGAGCAGTACTTC. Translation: CASSVGGTRSSYEQYF.